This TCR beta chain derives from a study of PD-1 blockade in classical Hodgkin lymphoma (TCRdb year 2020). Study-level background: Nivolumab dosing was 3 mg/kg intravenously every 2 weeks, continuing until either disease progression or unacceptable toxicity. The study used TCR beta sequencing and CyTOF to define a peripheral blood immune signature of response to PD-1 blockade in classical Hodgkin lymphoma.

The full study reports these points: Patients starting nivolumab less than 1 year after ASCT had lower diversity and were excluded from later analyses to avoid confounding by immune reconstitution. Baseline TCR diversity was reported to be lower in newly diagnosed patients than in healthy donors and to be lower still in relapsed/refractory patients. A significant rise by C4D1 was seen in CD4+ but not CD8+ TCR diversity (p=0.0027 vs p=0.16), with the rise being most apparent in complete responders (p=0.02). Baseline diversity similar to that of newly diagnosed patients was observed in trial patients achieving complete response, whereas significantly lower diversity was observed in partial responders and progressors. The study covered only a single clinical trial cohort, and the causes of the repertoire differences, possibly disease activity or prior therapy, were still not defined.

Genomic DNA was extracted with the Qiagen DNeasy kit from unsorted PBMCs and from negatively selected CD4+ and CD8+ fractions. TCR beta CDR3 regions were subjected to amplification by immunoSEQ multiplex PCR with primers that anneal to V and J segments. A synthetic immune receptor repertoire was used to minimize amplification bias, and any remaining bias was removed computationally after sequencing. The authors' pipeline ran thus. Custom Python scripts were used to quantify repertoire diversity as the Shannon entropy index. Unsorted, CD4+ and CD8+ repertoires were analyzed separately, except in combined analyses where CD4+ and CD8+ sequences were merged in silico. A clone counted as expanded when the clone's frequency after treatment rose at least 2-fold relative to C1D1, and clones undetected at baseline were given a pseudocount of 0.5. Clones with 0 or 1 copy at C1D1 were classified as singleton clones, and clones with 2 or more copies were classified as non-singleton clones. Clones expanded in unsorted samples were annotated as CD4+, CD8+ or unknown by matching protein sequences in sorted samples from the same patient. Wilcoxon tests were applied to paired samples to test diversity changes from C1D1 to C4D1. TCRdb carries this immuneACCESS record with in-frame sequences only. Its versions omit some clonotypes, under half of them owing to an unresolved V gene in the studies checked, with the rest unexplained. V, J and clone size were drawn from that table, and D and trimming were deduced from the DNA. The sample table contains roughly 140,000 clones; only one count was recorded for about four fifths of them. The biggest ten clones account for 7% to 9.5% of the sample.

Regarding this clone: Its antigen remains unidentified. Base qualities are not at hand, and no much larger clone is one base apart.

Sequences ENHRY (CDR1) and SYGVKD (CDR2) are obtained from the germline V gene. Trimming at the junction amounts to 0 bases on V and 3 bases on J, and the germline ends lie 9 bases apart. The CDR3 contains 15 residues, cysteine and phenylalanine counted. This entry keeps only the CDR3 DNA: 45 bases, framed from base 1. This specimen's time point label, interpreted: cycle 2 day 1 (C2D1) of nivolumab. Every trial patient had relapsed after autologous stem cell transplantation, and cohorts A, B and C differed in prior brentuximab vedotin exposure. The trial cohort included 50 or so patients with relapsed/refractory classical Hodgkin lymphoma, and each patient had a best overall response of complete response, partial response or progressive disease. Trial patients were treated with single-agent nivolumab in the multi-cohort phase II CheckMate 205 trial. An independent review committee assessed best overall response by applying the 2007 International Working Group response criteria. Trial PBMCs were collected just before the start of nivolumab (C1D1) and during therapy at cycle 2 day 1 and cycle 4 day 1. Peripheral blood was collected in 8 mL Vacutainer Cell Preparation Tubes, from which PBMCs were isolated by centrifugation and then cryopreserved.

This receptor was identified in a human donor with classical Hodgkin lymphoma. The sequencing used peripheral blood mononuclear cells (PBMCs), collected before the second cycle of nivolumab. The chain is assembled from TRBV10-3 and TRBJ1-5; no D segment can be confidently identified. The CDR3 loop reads CAISESRGFNQPQHF. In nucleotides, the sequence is TGTGCCATCAGTGAGTCGAGAGGATTCAATCAGCCCCAGCATTTT.